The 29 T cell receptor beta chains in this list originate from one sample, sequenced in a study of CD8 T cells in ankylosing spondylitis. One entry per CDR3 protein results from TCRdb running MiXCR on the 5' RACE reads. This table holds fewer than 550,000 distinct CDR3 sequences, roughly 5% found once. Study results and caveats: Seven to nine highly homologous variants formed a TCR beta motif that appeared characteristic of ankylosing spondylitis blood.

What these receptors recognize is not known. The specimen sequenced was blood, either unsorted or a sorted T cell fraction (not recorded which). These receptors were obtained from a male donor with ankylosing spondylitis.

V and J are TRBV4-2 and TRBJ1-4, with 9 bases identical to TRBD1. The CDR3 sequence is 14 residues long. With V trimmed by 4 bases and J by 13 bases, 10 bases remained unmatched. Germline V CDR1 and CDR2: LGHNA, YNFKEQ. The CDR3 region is CASSLLTGGRVLFF. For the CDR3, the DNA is TGTGCCAGCAGCCTCTTGACAGGGGGAAGGGTACTGTTTTTT.

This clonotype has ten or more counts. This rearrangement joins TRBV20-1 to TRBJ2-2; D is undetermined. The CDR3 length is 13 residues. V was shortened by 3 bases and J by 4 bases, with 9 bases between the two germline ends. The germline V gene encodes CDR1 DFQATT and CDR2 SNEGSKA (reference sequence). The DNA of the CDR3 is TGCAGTGCTAGGTTCGGCCGCACCGGGGAGCTGTTTTTT. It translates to CSARFGRTGELFF.

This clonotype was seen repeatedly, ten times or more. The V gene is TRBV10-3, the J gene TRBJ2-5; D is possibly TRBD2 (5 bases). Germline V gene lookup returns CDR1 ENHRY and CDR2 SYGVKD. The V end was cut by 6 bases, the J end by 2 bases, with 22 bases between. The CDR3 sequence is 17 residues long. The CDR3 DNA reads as TGTGCCATCAGAGGCGCCCGCGGCCTCGGGAATCAAGAGACCCAGTACTTC. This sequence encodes CAIRGARGLGNQETQYF.

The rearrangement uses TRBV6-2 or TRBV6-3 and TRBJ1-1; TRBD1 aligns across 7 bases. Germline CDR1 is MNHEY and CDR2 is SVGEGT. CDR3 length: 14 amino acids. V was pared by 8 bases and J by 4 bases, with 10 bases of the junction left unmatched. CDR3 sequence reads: CASGKTGLGTEAFF. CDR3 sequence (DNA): TGTGCCAGCGGAAAGACAGGGCTGGGCACTGAAGCTTTCTTT.

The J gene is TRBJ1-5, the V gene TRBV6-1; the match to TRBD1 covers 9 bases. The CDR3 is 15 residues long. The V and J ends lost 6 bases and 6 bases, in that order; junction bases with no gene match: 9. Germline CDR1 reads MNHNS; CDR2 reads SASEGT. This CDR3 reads CASSLDRGGVQPQHF. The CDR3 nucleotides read TGTGCCAGCAGCCTTGACAGGGGGGGCGTTCAGCCCCAGCATTTT.

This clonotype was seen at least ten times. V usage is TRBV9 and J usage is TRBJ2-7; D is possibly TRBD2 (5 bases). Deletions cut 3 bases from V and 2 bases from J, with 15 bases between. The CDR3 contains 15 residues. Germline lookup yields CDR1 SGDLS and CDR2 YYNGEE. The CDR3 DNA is TGTGCCAGCAGCGCAATAGCCGGGGTCCCCTACGAGCAGTACTTC. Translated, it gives CASSAIAGVPYEQYF.

Here the CDR3 DNA reads TGCGCCAGCACTGCGACTAGCGACGAGACCCAGTACTTC. It encodes CASTATSDETQYF. The V call is TRBV10-2, the J call TRBJ2-5, with 8 positions matching TRBD2. J was trimmed by 5 bases and V by 7 bases; bases with no gene match: 6. This CDR3 has 13 amino acids. The V gene's germline CDR1 is WSHSY and CDR2 SAAADI.

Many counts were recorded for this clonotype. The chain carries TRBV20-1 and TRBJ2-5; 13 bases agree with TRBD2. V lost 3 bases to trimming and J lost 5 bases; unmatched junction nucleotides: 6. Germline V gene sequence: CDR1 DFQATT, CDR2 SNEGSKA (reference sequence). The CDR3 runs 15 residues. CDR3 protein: CSARERLAGGETQYF. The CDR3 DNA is TGCAGTGCTAGGGAAAGACTAGCGGGGGGTGAGACCCAGTACTTC.

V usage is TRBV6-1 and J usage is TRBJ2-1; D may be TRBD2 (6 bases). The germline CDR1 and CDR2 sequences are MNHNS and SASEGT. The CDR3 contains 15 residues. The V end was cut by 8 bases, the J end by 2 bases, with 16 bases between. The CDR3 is CASGTLGLAYNEQFF. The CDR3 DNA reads TGTGCCAGCGGGACTTTGGGTCTCGCCTACAATGAGCAGTTCTTC.

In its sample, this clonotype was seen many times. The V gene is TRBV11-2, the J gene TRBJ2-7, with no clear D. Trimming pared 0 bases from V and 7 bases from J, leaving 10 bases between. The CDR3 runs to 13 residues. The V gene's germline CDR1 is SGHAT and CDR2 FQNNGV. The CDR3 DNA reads TGTGCCAGCAGCTTAGATCTGCCCGGGGAGCAGTACTTC. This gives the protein CASSLDLPGEQYF.

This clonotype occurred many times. CDR3 nucleotide sequence: TGTGCCAGCAGCCCCTGGGACAGGGGAGGAGAGACCCAGTACTTC. It is translated as CASSPWDRGGETQYF. The chain combines TRBV9 with TRBJ2-5; 10 nucleotides match TRBD1. Germline V CDR1 and CDR2: SGDLS, YYNGEE. V dropped 4 bases and J dropped 4; count of bases not matched to a gene: 7. This CDR3 spans 15 amino acids.

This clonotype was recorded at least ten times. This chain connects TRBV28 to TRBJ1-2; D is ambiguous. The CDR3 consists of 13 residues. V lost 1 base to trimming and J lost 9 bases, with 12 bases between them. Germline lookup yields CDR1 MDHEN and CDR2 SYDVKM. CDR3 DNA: TGTGCCAGCAGTTTATATTTAACGAGGAGCTACACCTTC. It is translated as CASSLYLTRSYTF.

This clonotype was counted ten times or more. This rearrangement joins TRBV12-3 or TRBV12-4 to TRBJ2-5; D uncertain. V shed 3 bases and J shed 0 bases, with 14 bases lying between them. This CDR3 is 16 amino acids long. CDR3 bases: TGTGCCAGCAGTTTTCGGCCCATCGGTAACCAAGAGACCCAGTACTTC. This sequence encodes CASSFRPIGNQETQYF.

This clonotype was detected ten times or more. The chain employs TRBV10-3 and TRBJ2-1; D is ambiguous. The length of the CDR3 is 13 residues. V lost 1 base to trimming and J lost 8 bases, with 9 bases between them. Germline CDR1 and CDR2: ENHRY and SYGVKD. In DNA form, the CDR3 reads TGTGCCATCAGTGAGTTTTTAGGCGATGAGCAGTTCTTC. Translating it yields CAISEFLGDEQFF.

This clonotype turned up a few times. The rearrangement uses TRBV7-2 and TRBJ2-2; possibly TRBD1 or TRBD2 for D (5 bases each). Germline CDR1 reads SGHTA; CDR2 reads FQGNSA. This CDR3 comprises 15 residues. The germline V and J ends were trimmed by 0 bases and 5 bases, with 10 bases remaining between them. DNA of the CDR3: TGTGCCAGCAGCTTAGCGCGGGCAGGGACCGGGGAGCTGTTTTTT. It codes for CASSLARAGTGELFF.

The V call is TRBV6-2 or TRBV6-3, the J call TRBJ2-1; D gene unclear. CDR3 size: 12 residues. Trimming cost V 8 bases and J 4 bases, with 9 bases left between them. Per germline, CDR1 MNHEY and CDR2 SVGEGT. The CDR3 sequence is CASEQPYNEQFF. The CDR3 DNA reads TGTGCCAGCGAACAGCCTTACAATGAGCAGTTCTTC.

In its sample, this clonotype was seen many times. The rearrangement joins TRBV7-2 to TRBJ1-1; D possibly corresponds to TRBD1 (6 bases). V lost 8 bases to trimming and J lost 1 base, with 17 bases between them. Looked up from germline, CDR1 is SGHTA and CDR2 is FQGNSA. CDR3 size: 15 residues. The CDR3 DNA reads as TGTGCCAGCGGGGACGGACAGTGGACGAACACTGAAGCTTTCTTT. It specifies CASGDGQWTNTEAFF.

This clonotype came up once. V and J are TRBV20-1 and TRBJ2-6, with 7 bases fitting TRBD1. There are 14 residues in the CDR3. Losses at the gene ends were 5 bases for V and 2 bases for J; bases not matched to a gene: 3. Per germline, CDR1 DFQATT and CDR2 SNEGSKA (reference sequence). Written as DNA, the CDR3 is TGCAGTGCTGAAACAGGGGCTGGGGCCAACGTCCTGACTTTC. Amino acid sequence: CSAETGAGANVLTF.

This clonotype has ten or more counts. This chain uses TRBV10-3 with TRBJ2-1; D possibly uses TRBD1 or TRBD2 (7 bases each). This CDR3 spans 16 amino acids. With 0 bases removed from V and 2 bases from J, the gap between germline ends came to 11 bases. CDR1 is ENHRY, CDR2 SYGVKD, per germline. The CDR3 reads CAISESRGGAYNEQFF. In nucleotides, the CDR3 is TGTGCCATCAGTGAGTCCAGGGGGGGGGCCTACAATGAGCAGTTCTTC.

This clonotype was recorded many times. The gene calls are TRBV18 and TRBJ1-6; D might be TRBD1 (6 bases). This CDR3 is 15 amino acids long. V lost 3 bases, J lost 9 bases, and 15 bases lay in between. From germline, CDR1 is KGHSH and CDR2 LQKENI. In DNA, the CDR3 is TGTGCCAGCTCACCGGTAGGGACAACTCTTTCACCCCTCCACTTT. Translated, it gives CASSPVGTTLSPLHF.

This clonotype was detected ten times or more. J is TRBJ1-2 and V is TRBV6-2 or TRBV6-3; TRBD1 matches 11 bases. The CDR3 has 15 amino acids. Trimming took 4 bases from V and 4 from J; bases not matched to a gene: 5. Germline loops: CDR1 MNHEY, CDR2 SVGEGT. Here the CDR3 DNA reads TGTGCCAGCAGTTCAAGGACAGGGGGCGCCTATGGCTACACCTTC. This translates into CASSSRTGGAYGYTF.

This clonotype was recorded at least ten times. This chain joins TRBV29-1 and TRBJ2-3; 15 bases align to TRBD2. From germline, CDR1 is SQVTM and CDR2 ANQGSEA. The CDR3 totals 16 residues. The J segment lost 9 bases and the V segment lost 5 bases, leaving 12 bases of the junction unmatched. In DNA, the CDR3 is TGCAGCGTTCAAGGGACTAGCGGGGGGCCCCTGCCAACGCAGTATTTT. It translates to CSVQGTSGGPLPTQYF.

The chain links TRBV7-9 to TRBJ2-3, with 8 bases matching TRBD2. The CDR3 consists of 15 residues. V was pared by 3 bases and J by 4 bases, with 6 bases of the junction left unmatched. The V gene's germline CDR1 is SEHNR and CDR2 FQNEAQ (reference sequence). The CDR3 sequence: CASSFEGTRSDTQYF. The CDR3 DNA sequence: TGTGCCAGCAGCTTTGAAGGGACTAGGTCAGATACGCAGTATTTT.

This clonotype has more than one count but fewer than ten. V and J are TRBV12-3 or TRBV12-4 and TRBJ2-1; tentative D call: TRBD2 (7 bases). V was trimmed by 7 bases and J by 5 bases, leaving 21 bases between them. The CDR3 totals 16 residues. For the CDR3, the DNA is TGTGCCAGCACCTTCCGAGGGGGGGCACCAAACAATGAGCAGTTCTTC. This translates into CASTFRGGAPNNEQFF.

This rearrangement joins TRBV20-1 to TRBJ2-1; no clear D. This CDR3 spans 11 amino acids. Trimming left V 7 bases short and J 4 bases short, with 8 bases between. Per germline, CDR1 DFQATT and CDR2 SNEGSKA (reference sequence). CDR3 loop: CSVTRYNEQFF. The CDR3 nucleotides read TGCAGTGTAACACGGTACAATGAGCAGTTCTTC.

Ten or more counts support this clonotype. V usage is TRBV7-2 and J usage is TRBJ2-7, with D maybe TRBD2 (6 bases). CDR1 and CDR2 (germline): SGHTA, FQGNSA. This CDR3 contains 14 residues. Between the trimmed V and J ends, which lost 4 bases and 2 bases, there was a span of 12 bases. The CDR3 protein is CASSWTIGAYEQYF. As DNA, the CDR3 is TGTGCCAGCAGCTGGACTATTGGCGCCTACGAGCAGTACTTC.

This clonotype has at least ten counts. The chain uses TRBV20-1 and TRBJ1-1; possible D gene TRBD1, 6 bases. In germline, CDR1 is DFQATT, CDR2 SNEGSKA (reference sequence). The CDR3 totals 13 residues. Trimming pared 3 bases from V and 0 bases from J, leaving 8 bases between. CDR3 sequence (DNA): TGCAGTGCTAGTGGACAGCTGAACACTGAAGCTTTCTTT. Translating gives CSASGQLNTEAFF.

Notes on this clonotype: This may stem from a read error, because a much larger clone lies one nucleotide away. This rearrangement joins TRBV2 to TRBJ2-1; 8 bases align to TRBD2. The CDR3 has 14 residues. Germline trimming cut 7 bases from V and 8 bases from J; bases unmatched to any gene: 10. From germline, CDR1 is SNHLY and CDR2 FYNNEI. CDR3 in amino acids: CASKGAGGRHEQFF. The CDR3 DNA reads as TGTGCCAGCAAGGGTGCGGGAGGACGGCATGAGCAGTTCTTC.

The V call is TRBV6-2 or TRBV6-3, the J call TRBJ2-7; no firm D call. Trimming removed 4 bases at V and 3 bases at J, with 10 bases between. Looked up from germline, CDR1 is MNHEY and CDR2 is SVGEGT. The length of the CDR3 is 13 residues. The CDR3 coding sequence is TGTGCCAGCAGTTTCGCGGAGATCTACGAGCAGTACTTC. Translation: CASSFAEIYEQYF.